This T cell receptor beta chain was sequenced for a study of CD8+CD57+ T cells in acquired aplastic anemia. Study-level background: An average of about 3.4 ug of DNA was obtained from sorted CD4+ and CD8+ cells. Read counts for CD4+ cells (from healthy donors) averaged about 10.8 million. Findings and limits, study-wide: Roughly 31 CD8+ CDR3 sequences occurred in both the patients and the controls.

This clonotype was counted many times. What it recognizes is unknown. Template material for TCR beta VDJ and CDR3 profiling consisted of genomic DNA. TCRdb re-called the reads through MiXCR, storing one row per CDR3 protein. The repertoire includes 350,000 to 450,000 distinct CDR3 sequences, 60% to 80% of them detected once, and 4% sits in the top ten. The material sequenced was sorted CD4+, CD8+, or CD8+CD57+ T cells (not recorded which) from PBMCs. This TCR was recovered from a human donor in good health, serving as a control.

CDR3 residues: CASGGSRQETQYF. CDR3 nucleotides: TGTGCCAGCGGGGGGTCTCGACAAGAGACCCAGTACTTC. The V call is TRBV2, the J call TRBJ2-5, with D tentatively TRBD2 (6 bases). CDR1 is SNHLY, CDR2 FYNNEI, per germline. The V and J ends lost 8 bases and 2 bases respectively, with 12 bases between them. This CDR3 is 13 amino acids long.